A selection of T cell receptor beta chains follows, all from one sample in a study of identical twins. One entry per CDR3 protein results from TCRdb running MiXCR on the 5' RACE reads. The data hold approximately 700,000 distinct CDR3 sequences, with approximately 6% observed a single time. Source material: naive T cells sorted from blood. The receptors originated from a man younger than 35 in good health. Both conserved end residues are part of each CDR3. The D gene is left open where the match is weak. Expanded clones get a size class; other rows say once, few or many, or leave the size out.

TRBV29-1,TRBJ1-4,NA,many,CSVEGGGKSATNEKLFF,TGCAGCGTTGAAGGGGGAGGGAAATCTGCAACTAATGAAAAACTGTTTTTT
TRBV20-1,TRBJ2-3,TRBD2,many,CSATPGRGTDTQYF,TGCAGTGCTACGCCGGGGAGGGGCACAGATACGCAGTATTTT
TRBV11-2,TRBJ2-5,NA,many,CASSLAITGFQETQYF,TGTGCCAGCAGCTTAGCTATCACAGGTTTTCAAGAGACCCAGTACTTC
TRBV7-9,TRBJ1-1,NA,many,CASSHPNRESNTEAFF,TGTGCCAGCAGCCATCCGAACAGGGAGAGTAACACTGAAGCTTTCTTT
TRBV9,TRBJ2-5,TRBD2,NA,CASSAGGLVTETQYF,TGTGCCAGCAGCGCTGGGGGACTAGTTACGGAGACCCAGTACTTC
TRBV29-1,TRBJ1-3,NA,NA,CSYRGGPSGNTIYF,TGCAGCTATCGGGGGGGACCCTCTGGAAACACCATATATTTT
TRBV20-1,TRBJ2-5,TRBD2,many,CSASPILAGGPGETQYF,TGCAGTGCTAGCCCTATCCTAGCGGGAGGGCCTGGGGAGACCCAGTACTTC
TRBV7-9,TRBJ2-5,TRBD2,many,CASGTSSSETQYF,TGTGCCAGCGGGACTAGCTCTAGTGAGACCCAGTACTTC
TRBV6-2/TRBV6-3,TRBJ1-1,NA,many,CASSYSFTEAFF,TGTGCCAGCAGTTACTCCTTCACTGAAGCTTTCTTT
TRBV20-1,TRBJ2-7,TRBD1,NA,CSARGSGTGYEQYF,TGCAGTGCTAGAGGTTCCGGGACAGGATACGAGCAGTACTTC
TRBV27,TRBJ2-3,NA,few,CASSLSDLMGAPDTQYF,TGTGCCAGCAGTTTATCGGACCTAATGGGTGCCCCAGATACGCAGTATTTT
TRBV4-3,TRBJ2-2,NA,many,CASSQEQEGGELFF,TGCGCCAGCAGCCAAGAGCAGGAGGGCGGGGAGCTGTTTTTT
TRBV28,TRBJ2-1,NA,few,CASSLTSAAYNEQFF,TGTGCCAGCAGTTTGACGTCAGCCGCCTACAATGAGCAGTTCTTC
TRBV3-1,TRBJ1-1,NA,NA,CASRARTGGTEAFF,TGTGCCAGCAGAGCCCGAACAGGAGGGACTGAAGCTTTCTTT
TRBV29-1,TRBJ2-4,TRBD1,few,CSVEVLGTGVEYF,TGCAGCGTTGAAGTCCTGGGGACAGGGGTCGAGTACTTC
TRBV6-5,TRBJ2-2,TRBD2,many,CASSYFRTGTSHTGELFF,TGTGCCAGCAGTTACTTTCGCACCGGGACTAGCCACACCGGGGAGCTGTTTTTT
TRBV25-1,TRBJ2-3,NA,many,CASGEFGDPTDTQYF,TGTGCCAGCGGTGAATTCGGTGACCCCACAGATACGCAGTATTTT
TRBV20-1,TRBJ2-5,TRBD2,many,CSASRSGSRETQYF,TGCAGTGCCTCCCGAAGCGGGAGTAGGGAGACCCAGTACTTC
TRBV5-1,TRBJ2-5,TRBD1,many,CASSYLPGQAQETQYF,TGCGCCAGCAGCTACCTTCCGGGACAGGCCCAAGAGACCCAGTACTTC
TRBV6-1,TRBJ2-5,TRBD1,few,CATLSSGQGVLETQYF,TGTGCCACACTTTCTTCGGGACAGGGGGTTTTGGAGACCCAGTACTTC
TRBV4-1,TRBJ2-1,NA,NA,CASSQVKGDEQFF,TGCGCCAGCAGCCAAGTAAAAGGAGATGAGCAGTTCTTC
TRBV27,TRBJ2-7,TRBD1,many,CASNHRGQSAYEQYF,TGTGCCAGCAACCACAGGGGGCAGAGTGCCTACGAGCAGTACTTC
TRBV19,TRBJ2-1,TRBD2,NA,CASSIAVLAGVGSSYNEQFF,TGTGCCAGTAGTATAGCCGTACTAGCGGGAGTTGGTAGCTCCTACAATGAGCAGTTCTTC
TRBV20-1,TRBJ2-3,NA,many,CSARVGASSTDTQYF,TGCAGTGCTAGAGTAGGGGCCTCTAGCACAGATACGCAGTATTTT
TRBV2,TRBJ1-6,NA,few,CASIQGIVSNSPLHF,TGTGCCAGCATCCAGGGGATTGTGAGTAATTCACCCCTCCACTTT
TRBV29-1,TRBJ2-1,TRBD2,many,CSSKEGTKGFNEQFF,TGCAGCTCAAAAGAGGGGACTAAGGGGTTCAATGAGCAGTTCTTC
TRBV12-3/TRBV12-4,TRBJ2-3,NA,many,CASTRGRLGTDTQYF,TGTGCCAGCACCCGGGGACGGCTTGGCACAGATACGCAGTATTTT
TRBV29-1,TRBJ1-1,NA,many,CSVGSVDRGTEAFF,TGCAGCGTTGGCTCGGTGGACCGGGGCACTGAAGCTTTCTTT
TRBV2,TRBJ2-1,TRBD2,NA,CASSQDLLTSGSDEQFF,TGTGCCAGCAGCCAGGACCTACTGACTAGCGGGAGCGATGAGCAGTTCTTC
TRBV12-3/TRBV12-4,TRBJ2-5,NA,NA,CASSFSPTGETQYF,TGTGCCAGCAGTTTTTCTCCCACGGGGGAGACCCAGTACTTC
TRBV6-1,TRBJ1-1,NA,few,CASESSTEAFF,TGTGCCAGCGAGAGTAGCACTGAAGCTTTCTTT
TRBV7-8,TRBJ1-6,TRBD1,few,CASSLKSGGSPLHF,TGTGCCAGCAGCTTAAAGTCAGGGGGTTCACCCCTCCACTTT
TRBV14,TRBJ2-1,NA,many,CASSQGFELPRYYNEQFF,TGTGCCAGCAGCCAAGGGTTTGAGTTACCGAGATACTACAATGAGCAGTTCTTC
TRBV15,TRBJ1-2,NA,NA,CATSREAGGNYGYTF,TGTGCCACCAGCAGAGAGGCTGGGGGGAACTATGGCTACACCTTC
TRBV10-3,TRBJ1-5,NA,few,CAISESWGQQPQHF,TGTGCCATCAGTGAGTCGTGGGGGCAGCAGCCCCAGCATTTT
TRBV7-2,TRBJ2-3,TRBD1,many,CASSPQRDSYTDTQYF,TGTGCCAGCAGCCCCCAACGGGACAGCTACACAGATACGCAGTATTTT
TRBV23-1,TRBJ2-7,NA,NA,CANVPVDYEQYF,TGCGCCAACGTTCCAGTCGACTACGAGCAGTACTTC
TRBV29-1,TRBJ2-1,NA,many,CGETSYNEQFF,TGCGGAGAGACTAGTTACAATGAGCAGTTCTTC
TRBV20-1,TRBJ2-4,NA,many,CSANYRENIQYF,TGCAGTGCCAATTACAGAGAAAACATTCAGTACTTC
TRBV19,TRBJ2-5,TRBD1,NA,CASSISPGQGRETQYF,TGTGCCAGTAGTATCTCTCCGGGACAGGGACGCGAGACCCAGTACTTC
TRBV27,TRBJ1-4,NA,NA,CASGLRSGNEKLFF,TGTGCCAGCGGTCTCAGGTCCGGTAATGAAAAACTGTTTTTT
TRBV6-2/TRBV6-3,TRBJ2-5,NA,many,CASRTSKTQYF,TGTGCCAGCAGAACGTCTAAGACCCAGTACTTC
TRBV29-1,TRBJ2-3,NA,many,CSVETGSTDTQYF,TGCAGCGTTGAAACAGGGAGCACAGATACGCAGTATTTT
TRBV24-1,TRBJ2-6,TRBD1,few,CATSVTGRSVSGANVLTF,TGTGCCACCAGTGTGACAGGGCGTTCTGTCTCTGGGGCCAACGTCCTGACTTTC
TRBV5-1,TRBJ2-1,TRBD2,many,CASSPYSGTNNEQFF,TGCGCCAGCAGCCCTTATAGCGGGACCAACAATGAGCAGTTCTTC
TRBV30,TRBJ2-1,NA,few,CAWTGVALEQFF,TGTGCCTGGACCGGGGTGGCCCTTGAGCAGTTCTTC
TRBV15,TRBJ2-7,NA,many,CATSIDRYEQYF,TGTGCCACCAGTATTGATCGATACGAGCAGTACTTC
TRBV29-1,TRBJ2-1,TRBD2,many,CSVEGRTSGSSYNEQFF,TGCAGCGTTGAAGGCCGGACTAGCGGGAGCTCCTACAATGAGCAGTTCTTC
TRBV27,TRBJ2-1,NA,many,CASSPLDRTLRNEQFF,TGTGCCAGCAGTCCATTAGACAGGACTCTACGCAATGAGCAGTTCTTC
TRBV9,TRBJ2-1,TRBD2,few,CASSVGFRGLADNEQFF,TGTGCCAGCAGCGTAGGGTTCCGGGGACTAGCGGACAATGAGCAGTTCTTC